This T cell receptor beta chain is from a study of blood T cell repertoires in COVID-19. Study as a whole: T cells, B-cell-depleted T cells, or PBMCs supplied cDNA or gDNA.

The method was immunoSEQ multiplex PCR; TCRdb's version includes in-frame clones alone and lacks a portion of them. The sample gives 300,000 or so clones, 80% to 90% of which show up once; 3.7% is in the top ten. This TCR derives from a middle-aged woman with acute or convalescent COVID-19. The specimen sequenced was peripheral blood.

CDR3 loop: CASRRTSGLTDTQYF. Here the CDR3 DNA reads TGTGCCAGTAGGCGGACTAGCGGGCTCACAGATACGCAGTATTTT. The rearrangement uses TRBV19 and TRBJ2-3, with 11 bases lining up with TRBD2. CDR3 size: 15 residues. Unmatched junction bases numbered 4, after V lost 6 bases and J lost 2 bases. Germline V CDR1 and CDR2: LNHDA, SQIVND (reference sequence).